The source of this T cell receptor beta chain is a study of cytomegalovirus exposure and HLA in healthy donors. Donors counted as nominally healthy when sampled, yet unrecorded immune exposures were likely. Broader study findings: A later analysis found most CMV-associated TCR beta chains apparently HLA-restricted.

In the PCR, 60 Vbeta and 13 Jbeta primers were used. The data were produced by immunoSEQ multiplex PCR, yet TCRdb's version contains in-frame clones alone and is incomplete. Seen here are about 86,000 clones, 60% to 80% observed once, and the top ten hold around 8.4%. Notes on this clone: Its antigen is as yet unknown.

J was trimmed by 0 bases and V by 7 bases; bases with no gene match: 5. There are 14 residues in the CDR3. Per the germline V gene, CDR1 is MDHEN and CDR2 is SYDVKM. The receptor comes from a man aged 55 to 70 in good health and CMV-seronegative. The V call is TRBV28, the J call TRBJ1-2; 7 nucleotides match TRBD1. The sequenced material came from PBMCs. CDR3 sequence: CASTLGQANYGYTF. CDR3 coding DNA: TGTGCCAGCACCCTAGGACAGGCTAACTATGGCTACACCTTC.